Below, 12 T cell receptor beta chains from the same sample are listed, as sequenced in a study of patients and donors after allogeneic stem cell transplantation. Using its own MiXCR run on the RT-PCR reads, TCRdb lists one record per CDR3 protein. The data hold about a million distinct CDR3 sequences, with about 20% observed a single time. Sequenced input: blood, either unsorted or a sorted T cell fraction (not recorded which). The receptors come from a human donor who was either an allogeneic HSCT recipient or a stem cell or donor lymphocyte infusion donor (not recorded which). It is not recorded whose cells these are; they may come from a transplant donor.

The sample holds a few counts of this clonotype. The J gene is TRBJ1-2, the V gene TRBV12-3 or TRBV12-4, with a possible D match to TRBD1 (5 bases). CDR3 length: 12 amino acids. The V end was cut by 5 bases, the J end by 8 bases, with 12 bases between. DNA for the CDR3: TGTGCCAGCAGTCGGAACGGGGGGGGCTACACCTTC. It translates to CASSRNGGGYTF.

This clonotype has just a few counts. V and J are TRBV6-1 and TRBJ2-7, with 7 bases lining up with TRBD1. There are 14 residues in the CDR3. From germline, CDR1 is MNHNS and CDR2 SASEGT. V lost 4 bases and J lost 2; bases outside the gene matches: 5. CDR3 nucleotides: TGTGCCAGCAGTGCCCGGGACAGCCCCTACGAGCAGTACTTC. It yields the protein CASSARDSPYEQYF.

This clonotype showed up just a few times. The chain is built from TRBV5-1 and TRBJ2-5, with 11 bases matching TRBD2. The CDR3 is 15 residues long. Germline assignment: CDR1 SGHRS and CDR2 YFSETQ. Trimming removed 2 bases from V and 1 base from J; junction bases left unmatched: 1. The CDR3 region has the DNA TGCGCCAGCAGCTTTAGCGGGAGGGGCCAAGAGACCCAGTACTTC. Protein: CASSFSGRGQETQYF.

The table lists this clonotype with a few counts. The V gene is TRBV29-1, the J gene TRBJ2-5; TRBD1 or TRBD2 may be the D gene (5 bases each). The V end lost 6 bases, the J end lost 2 bases, and 10 bases lay between the germline ends. The V gene's germline CDR1 is SQVTM and CDR2 ANQGSEA. This CDR3 is 12 amino acids long. The CDR3 DNA follows: TGCAGCGTACTGGGACGGCAAGAGACCCAGTACTTC. Protein sequence: CSVLGRQETQYF.

This clonotype turned up a few times. The chain uses TRBV5-8 and TRBJ1-2; 9 bases fit TRBD1. CDR1 is SGHTS, CDR2 YDEGEE, per germline. Trimming removed 4 bases from V and 9 bases from J; junction bases left unmatched: 13. The CDR3 loop spans 15 amino acids. As DNA, the CDR3 is TGTGCCAGCAGCCCTGGGCCGGGACAGGGTTTTAGCTACACCTTC. Its translation is CASSPGPGQGFSYTF.

The chain couples TRBV7-2 to TRBJ2-3; 9 bases match TRBD2. V lost 0 bases and J lost 4; bases outside the gene matches: 2. The CDR3 has 15 amino acids. CDR1 is SGHTA and CDR2 is FQGNSA in the germline V gene. In DNA, the CDR3 is TGTGCCAGCAGCTTAGCGGGACTAGCCCCAGATACGCAGTATTTT. Its protein is CASSLAGLAPDTQYF.

This clonotype occurred many times. The rearrangement links TRBV12-3 or TRBV12-4 to TRBJ1-6, with a weak D call TRBD1 (5 bases). The CDR3 is 14 residues long. V was clipped by 3 bases and J by 6 bases, with 9 bases between them. CDR3 sequence (DNA): TGTGCCAGCAGTTTGGGGGGAGGTAATTCACCCCTCCACTTT. As protein: CASSLGGGNSPLHF.

The chain combines TRBV15 with TRBJ1-2; D perhaps matches TRBD1 (5 bases). The V and J ends lost 0 bases and 8 bases respectively, with 16 bases between them. Germline CDR1 is LNHNV and CDR2 is YYDKDF (reference sequence). This CDR3 has 15 amino acids. CDR3 DNA sequence: TGTGCCACCAGCAGAGATCGGGGGGGTAAAGACGGCTACACCTTC. It codes for CATSRDRGGKDGYTF.

The chain recombines TRBV24-1 with TRBJ2-7, with 9 bases identical to TRBD1. V lost 3 bases, J lost 3 bases, and 11 bases stayed unmatched. This CDR3 has 17 residues. Germline V gives CDR1 KGHDR, CDR2 SFDVKD. The CDR3 DNA reads TGTGCCACCAGTGATCACGCCGGGACAGGGAATGTCTACGAGCAGTACTTC. Translation: CATSDHAGTGNVYEQYF.

The J gene is TRBJ2-2, the V gene TRBV3-1; the D gene could be TRBD1 or TRBD2 (6 bases each). The CDR3 loop spans 15 amino acids. From germline, CDR1 is LGHDT and CDR2 YNNKEL (reference sequence). V lost 2 bases and J lost 6, with 13 bases in between. The chain's CDR3 is CASSQPGAMSGELFF. The CDR3 DNA follows: TGTGCCAGCAGCCAACCGGGGGCGATGTCCGGGGAGCTGTTTTTT.

The rearrangement uses TRBV9 and TRBJ1-1, with TRBD1 identical over 9 bases. V lost 0 bases, J lost 6 bases, and 6 bases stayed unmatched. The length of the CDR3 is 15 residues. CDR1 is SGDLS, CDR2 YYNGEE, per germline. The CDR3 reads CASSVAGQGLAEAFF. CDR3 nucleotides: TGTGCCAGCAGCGTAGCGGGACAGGGTCTGGCTGAAGCTTTCTTT.

The table lists this clonotype with a few counts. V and J are TRBV6-1 and TRBJ2-4; D gene ambiguous. The length of the CDR3 is 11 residues. With 9 bases removed from V and 7 bases from J, the gap between germline ends came to 10 bases. The germline CDR1 and CDR2 sequences are MNHNS and SASEGT. CDR3 amino acids: CASKSPNIQYF. The CDR3 DNA reads TGTGCCAGTAAATCGCCGAACATTCAGTACTTC.